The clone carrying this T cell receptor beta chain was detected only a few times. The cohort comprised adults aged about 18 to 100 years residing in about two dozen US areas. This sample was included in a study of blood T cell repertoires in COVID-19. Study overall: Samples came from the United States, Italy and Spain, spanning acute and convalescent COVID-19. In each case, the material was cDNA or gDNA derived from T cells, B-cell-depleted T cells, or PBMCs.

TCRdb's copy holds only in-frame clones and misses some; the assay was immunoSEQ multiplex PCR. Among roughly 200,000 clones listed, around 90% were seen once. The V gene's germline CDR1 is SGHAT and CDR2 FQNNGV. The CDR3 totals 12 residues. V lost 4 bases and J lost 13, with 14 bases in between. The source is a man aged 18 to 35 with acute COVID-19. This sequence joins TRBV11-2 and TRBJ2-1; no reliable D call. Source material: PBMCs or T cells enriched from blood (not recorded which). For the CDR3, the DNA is TGTGCCAGCAGCTACCCTCCAGTAAAACAGTTCTTC. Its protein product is CASSYPPVKQFF.